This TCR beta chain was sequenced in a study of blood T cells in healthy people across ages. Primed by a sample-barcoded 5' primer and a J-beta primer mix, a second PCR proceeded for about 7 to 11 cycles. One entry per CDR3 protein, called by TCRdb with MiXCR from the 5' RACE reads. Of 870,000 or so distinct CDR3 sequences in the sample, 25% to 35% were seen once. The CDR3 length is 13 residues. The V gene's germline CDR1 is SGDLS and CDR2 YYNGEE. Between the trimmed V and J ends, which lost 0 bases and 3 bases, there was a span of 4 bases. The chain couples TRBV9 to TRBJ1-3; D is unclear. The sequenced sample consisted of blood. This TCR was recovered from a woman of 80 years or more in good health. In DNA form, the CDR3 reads TGTGCCAGCAGCGTAGAGGGTGGAAACACCATATATTTT. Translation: CASSVEGGNTIYF.